The T cell receptor (beta chain) under discussion was sequenced for a study of T cell responses to AZD1222 COVID-19 vaccine. Profiling relied on immunoSEQ multiplex PCR, and the TCRdb table lists in-frame clones only, not all of them. The sample lists approximately 150,000 clones, approximately 89% occurring once. The V end was cut by 1 base, the J end by 1 base, with 7 bases between. The germline CDR1 and CDR2 sequences are LNHDA and SQIVND (reference sequence). The CDR3 length is 14 residues. Whether given at about 4 or about 12 weeks, second doses were pooled. Overall study results and limits: Most donors were white British, females outnumbered males, and clonal diversity was possibly underestimated. Reportedly, close to half of spike-specific TCRs are directed against unmutated variant regions.

In the case of this clone: Its antigen is not known.

This clonotype originated in an adult who received the AZD1222 COVID-19 vaccine. The chain combines TRBV19 with TRBJ1-1; unclear D gene. This material consisted of peripheral blood, taken 28 days after the second AZD1222 dose. DNA for the CDR3: TGTGCCAGTAGTATAGGCCAGACGAACACTGAAGCTTTCTTT. Translating gives CASSIGQTNTEAFF. The whole variable domain, remainder taken from reference TRBV19 and TRBJ1-1, is DGGITQSPKYLFRKEGQNVTLSCEQNLNHDAMYWYRQDPGQGLRLIYYSQIVNDFQKGDIAEGYSVSREKKESFPLTVTSAQKNPTAFYLCASSIGQTNTEAFFGQGTRLTVV.